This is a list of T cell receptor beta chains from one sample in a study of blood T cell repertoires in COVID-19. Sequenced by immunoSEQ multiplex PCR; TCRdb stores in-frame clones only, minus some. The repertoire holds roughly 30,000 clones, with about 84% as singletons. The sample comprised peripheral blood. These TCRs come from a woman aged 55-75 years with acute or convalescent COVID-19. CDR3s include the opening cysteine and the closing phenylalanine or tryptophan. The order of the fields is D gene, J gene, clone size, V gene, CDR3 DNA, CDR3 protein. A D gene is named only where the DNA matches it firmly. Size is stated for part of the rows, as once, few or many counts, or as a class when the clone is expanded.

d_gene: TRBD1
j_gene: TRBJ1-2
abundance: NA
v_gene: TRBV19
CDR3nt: TGTGCCAGTACTCCGAGGAGGGACAGCCATAACTATGGCTACACCTTC
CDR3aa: CASTPRRDSHNYGYTF

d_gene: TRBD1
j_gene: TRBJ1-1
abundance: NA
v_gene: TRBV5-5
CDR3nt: TGTGCCAGCAGCTTGAATCCGGGACAGGGGAACACTGAAGCTTTCTTT
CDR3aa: CASSLNPGQGNTEAFF

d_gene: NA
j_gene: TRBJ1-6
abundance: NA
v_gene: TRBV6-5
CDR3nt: TGTGCCAGTTGCAGGGTGTCCTATAATTCACCCCTCCACTTT
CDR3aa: CASCRVSYNSPLHF

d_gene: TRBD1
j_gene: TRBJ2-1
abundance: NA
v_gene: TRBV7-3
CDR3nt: TGTGCCAGCTCCGCCGGGACAGGGGTCAATGAGCAGTTCTTC
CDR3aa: CASSAGTGVNEQFF

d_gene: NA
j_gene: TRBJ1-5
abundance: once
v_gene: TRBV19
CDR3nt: TGTGCCAGTAGTCTCGGGATCTTATTTAGCAATCAGCCCCAGCATTTT
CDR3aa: CASSLGILFSNQPQHF

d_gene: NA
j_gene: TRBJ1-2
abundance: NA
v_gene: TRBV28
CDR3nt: TGTGCCAGCAGTTCAAGTAGATCAGGGAACTATGGCTACACCTTC
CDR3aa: CASSSSRSGNYGYTF

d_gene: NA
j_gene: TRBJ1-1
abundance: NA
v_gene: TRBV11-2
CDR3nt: TGTGCCAGCAGCTCGCAGGGGTACACTGAAGCTTTCTTT
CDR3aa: CASSSQGYTEAFF

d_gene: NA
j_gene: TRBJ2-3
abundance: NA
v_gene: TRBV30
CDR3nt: TGTGCCTGGCGGACATATGGGGTTAAGGGTACGCAGTATTTT
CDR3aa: CAWRTYGVKGTQYF

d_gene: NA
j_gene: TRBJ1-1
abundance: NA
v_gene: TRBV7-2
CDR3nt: TGTGCCAGCAGCTTAGTCGTCGGTCACACTGAAGCTTTCTTT
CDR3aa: CASSLVVGHTEAFF

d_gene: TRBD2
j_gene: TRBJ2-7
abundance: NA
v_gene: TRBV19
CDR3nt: TGTGCCAGTAGCCTGACTAGCGGGGCCTACGAGCAGTACTTC
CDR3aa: CASSLTSGAYEQYF

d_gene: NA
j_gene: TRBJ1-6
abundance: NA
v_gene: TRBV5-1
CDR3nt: TGCGCCAGCAGCCTAGGCGGGGAAGGCAATTCACCCCTCCACTTT
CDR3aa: CASSLGGEGNSPLHF

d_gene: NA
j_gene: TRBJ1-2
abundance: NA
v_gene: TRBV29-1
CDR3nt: TGCAGCTTTCTCGCGGTAAACTATGGCTACACCTTC
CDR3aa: CSFLAVNYGYTF

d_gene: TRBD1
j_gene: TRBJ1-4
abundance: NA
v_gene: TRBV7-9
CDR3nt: TGTGCCAGCAGCTTAGGGACAGGGAACGAAAAACTGTTTTTT
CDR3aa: CASSLGTGNEKLFF

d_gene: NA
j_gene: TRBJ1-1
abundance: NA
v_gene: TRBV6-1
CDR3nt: TGTGCCAGCAGTGAAAGAAGTAGAAGGGAGGGGTTCACTGAAGCTTTCTTT
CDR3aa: CASSERSRREGFTEAFF

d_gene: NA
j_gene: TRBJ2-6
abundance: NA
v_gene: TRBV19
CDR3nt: TGTGCCAGTAGTTCGGGGGGCTTCAGCTCTGGGGCCAACGTCCTGACTTTC
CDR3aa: CASSSGGFSSGANVLTF

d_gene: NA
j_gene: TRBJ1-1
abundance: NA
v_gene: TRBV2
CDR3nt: TGTGCCAGCATGCGGGAGGCTTTCACTGAAGCTTTCTTT
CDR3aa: CASMREAFTEAFF

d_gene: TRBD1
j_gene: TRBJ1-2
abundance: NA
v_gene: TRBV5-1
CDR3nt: TGCGTCAGCAGCTTGAATCCGGGACAGGGGGACGGCTACACCTTC
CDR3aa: CVSSLNPGQGDGYTF